This T cell receptor (beta chain) derives from a study of OX40 agonist ivuxolimab in advanced cancers. Study-level information: One patient with hepatocellular carcinoma and two with cutaneous melanoma, three in all, had partial responses.

This CDR3 has 14 amino acids. In germline, CDR1 is SGHAT, CDR2 FQDESV (reference sequence). V gave up 5 bases and J gave up 0 bases, with 10 bases separating them. Prior autoimmune disease or systemic immunosuppression barred patients. Study outcomes and limitations: CD8+ T cells (on average) carried more expanded clones than CD4+ T cells. Blood T cells, both CD4+ and CD8+, expanded clonally by week 6 at 0.1 to 3.0 mg/kg.

About this clone itself: Its target is unknown.

The repertoire was sequenced with immunoSEQ multiplex PCR; TCRdb's copy has only in-frame clones and lacks some. The data hold roughly 75,000 clones, with around 86% observed a single time. The clonotype originates from an adult with an advanced solid tumor such as melanoma, head and neck, liver or kidney cancer. The sample consisted of CD4+ or CD8+ T cells sorted from blood, taken in a trial of the OX40 agonist ivuxolimab. The genes are TRBV11-1 and TRBJ1-1; the D gene is possibly TRBD1 (6 bases). The CDR3 DNA reads TGTGCCAGCAGCCTTCGGACAGTGAACACTGAAGCTTTCTTT. It specifies CASSLRTVNTEAFF.